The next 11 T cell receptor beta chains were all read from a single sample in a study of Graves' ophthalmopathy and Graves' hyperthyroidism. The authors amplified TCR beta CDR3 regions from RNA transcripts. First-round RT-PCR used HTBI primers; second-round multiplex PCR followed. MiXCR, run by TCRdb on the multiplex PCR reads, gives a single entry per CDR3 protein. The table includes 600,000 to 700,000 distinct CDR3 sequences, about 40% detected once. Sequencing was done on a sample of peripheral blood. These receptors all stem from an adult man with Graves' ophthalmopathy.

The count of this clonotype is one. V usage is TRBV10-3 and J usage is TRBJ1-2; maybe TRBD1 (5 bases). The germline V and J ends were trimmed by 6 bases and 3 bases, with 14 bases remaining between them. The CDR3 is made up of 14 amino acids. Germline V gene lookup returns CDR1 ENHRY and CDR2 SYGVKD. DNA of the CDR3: TGTGCCATCAGCGCAAGACAGTCCGACTATGGCTACACCTTC. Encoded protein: CAISARQSDYGYTF.

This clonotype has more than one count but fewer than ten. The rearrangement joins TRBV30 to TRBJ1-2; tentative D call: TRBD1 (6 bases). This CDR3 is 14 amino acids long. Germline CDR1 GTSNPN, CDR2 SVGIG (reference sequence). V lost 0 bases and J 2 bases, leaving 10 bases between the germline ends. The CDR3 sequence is CAWSVTGLNYGYTF. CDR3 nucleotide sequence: TGTGCCTGGAGTGTAACAGGGTTGAACTATGGCTACACCTTC.

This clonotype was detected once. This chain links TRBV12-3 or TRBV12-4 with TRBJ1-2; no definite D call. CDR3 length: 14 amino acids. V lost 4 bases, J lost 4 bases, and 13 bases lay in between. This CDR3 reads CASSSRRAGYGYTF. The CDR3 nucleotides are TGTGCCAGCAGTTCAAGGCGGGCCGGCTATGGCTACACCTTC.

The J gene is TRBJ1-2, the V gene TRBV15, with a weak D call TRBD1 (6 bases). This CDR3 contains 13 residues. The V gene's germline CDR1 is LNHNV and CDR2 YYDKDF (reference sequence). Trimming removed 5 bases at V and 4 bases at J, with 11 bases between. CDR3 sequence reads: CATSARDTYGYTF. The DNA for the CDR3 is TGTGCCACCAGCGCCCGGGACACCTATGGCTACACCTTC.

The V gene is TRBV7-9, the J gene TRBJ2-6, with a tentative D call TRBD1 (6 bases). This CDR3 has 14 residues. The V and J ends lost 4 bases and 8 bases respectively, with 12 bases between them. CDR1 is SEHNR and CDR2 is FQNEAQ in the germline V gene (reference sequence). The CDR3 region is CASSSRRGSNVLTF. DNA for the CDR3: TGTGCCAGCAGCTCTCGTAGGGGGTCCAACGTCCTGACTTTC.

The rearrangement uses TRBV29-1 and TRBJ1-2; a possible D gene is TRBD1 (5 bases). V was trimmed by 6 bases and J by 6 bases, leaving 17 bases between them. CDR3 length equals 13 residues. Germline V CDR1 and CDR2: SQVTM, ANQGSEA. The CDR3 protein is CSVLIGVGDGYTF. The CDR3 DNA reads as TGCAGCGTATTAATAGGGGTAGGAGATGGCTACACCTTC.

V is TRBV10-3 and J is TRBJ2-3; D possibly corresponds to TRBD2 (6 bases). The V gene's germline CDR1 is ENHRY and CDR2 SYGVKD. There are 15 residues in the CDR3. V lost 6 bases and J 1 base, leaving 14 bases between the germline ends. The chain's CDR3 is CAISDGRRGTDTQYF. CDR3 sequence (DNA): TGTGCCATCAGCGATGGGAGGAGGGGCACAGATACGCAGTATTTT.

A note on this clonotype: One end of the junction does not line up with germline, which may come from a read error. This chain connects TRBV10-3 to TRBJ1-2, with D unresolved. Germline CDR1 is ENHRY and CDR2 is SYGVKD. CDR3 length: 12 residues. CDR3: CAISESRQSSSF. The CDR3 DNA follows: TGTGCCATCAGTGAGTCGAGGCAGAGCAGCTCCTTC.

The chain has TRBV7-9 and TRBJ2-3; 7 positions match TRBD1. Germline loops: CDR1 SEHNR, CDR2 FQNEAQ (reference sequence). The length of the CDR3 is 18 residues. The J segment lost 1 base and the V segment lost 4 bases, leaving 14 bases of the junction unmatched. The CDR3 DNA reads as TGTGCCAGCAGCTCATCGGGGACAGCCCCTTTGGGCACAGATACGCAGTATTTT. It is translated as CASSSSGTAPLGTDTQYF.

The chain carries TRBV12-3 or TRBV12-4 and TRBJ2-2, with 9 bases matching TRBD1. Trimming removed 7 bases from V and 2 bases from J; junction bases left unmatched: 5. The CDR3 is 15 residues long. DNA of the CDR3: TGTGCCAGCAATCCGGGACAGGGAAACACCGGGGAGCTGTTTTTT. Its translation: CASNPGQGNTGELFF.

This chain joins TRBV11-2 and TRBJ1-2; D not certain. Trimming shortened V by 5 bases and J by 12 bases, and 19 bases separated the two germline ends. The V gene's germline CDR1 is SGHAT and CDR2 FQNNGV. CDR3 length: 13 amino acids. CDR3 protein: CASSTWTVSGNTF. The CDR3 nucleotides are TGTGCCAGCAGCACATGGACGGTTTCTGGAAACACCTTC. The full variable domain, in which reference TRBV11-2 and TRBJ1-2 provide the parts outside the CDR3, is EAGVAQSPRYKIIEKRQSVAFWCNPISGHATLYWYQQILGQGPKLLIQFQNNGVVDDSQLPKDRFSAERLKGVDSTLKIQPAKLEDSAVYLCASSTWTVSGNTFGSGTRLTVV.